These T cell receptor beta chains were read from a single sample in a study of cytomegalovirus exposure and HLA in healthy donors. Sequencing was performed with immunoSEQ multiplex PCR; in TCRdb, only in-frame clones are kept and a portion is missing. The table includes 120,000 to 150,000 clones, 88% detected once. Sequenced input: PBMCs. These receptors were taken from a woman in her thirties or forties in good health and CMV-seronegative. The CDR3 runs from the conserved cysteine through the conserved F or W. D genes are given only for firm matches. Clone size is given for some rows only: seen once, a few or many times, or a class if the clone is expanded.

d_call: .
v_call: TRBV15
j_call: TRBJ2-7
clone_size: .
cdr3_nt: TGTGCCACCAGCAGACACCGGGGGACTTACGAGCAGTACTTC
cdr3_aa: CATSRHRGTYEQYF

d_call: TRBD2
v_call: TRBV27
j_call: TRBJ2-3
clone_size: .
cdr3_nt: TGTGCCAGCAGGACTAGCGGGAGCCCCACAGATACGCAGTATTTT
cdr3_aa: CASRTSGSPTDTQYF

d_call: .
v_call: TRBV11-3
j_call: TRBJ2-1
clone_size: .
cdr3_nt: TGTGCCAGCAGCTCCTGGACTAACAACAATGAGCAGTTCTTC
cdr3_aa: CASSSWTNNNEQFF

d_call: TRBD1
v_call: TRBV6-6
j_call: TRBJ2-2
clone_size: .
cdr3_nt: TGTGCCAGCAGCTCACCCTTAGGGGGCATAACCGGGGAGCTGTTTTTT
cdr3_aa: CASSSPLGGITGELFF

d_call: .
v_call: TRBV6-6
j_call: TRBJ2-2
clone_size: .
cdr3_nt: TGTGCCAGCCGATCGACAGAAGCGTCCGGGGAGCTGTTTTTT
cdr3_aa: CASRSTEASGELFF

d_call: TRBD2
v_call: TRBV7-2
j_call: TRBJ2-1
clone_size: .
cdr3_nt: TGTGCCAGCAGCCCGTCGGGACTAGCGGGGTACAATGAGCAGTTCTTC
cdr3_aa: CASSPSGLAGYNEQFF

d_call: TRBD2
v_call: TRBV18
j_call: TRBJ2-1
clone_size: .
cdr3_nt: TGTGCCAGCTCACCACCATCGTCGAGCGGGAGGGACAATGAGCAGTTCTTC
cdr3_aa: CASSPPSSSGRDNEQFF

d_call: .
v_call: TRBV4-3
j_call: TRBJ1-4
clone_size: .
cdr3_nt: TGCGCCAGCAGCCCGCGGGCCGATCGATGGGAAAAACTGTTTTTT
cdr3_aa: CASSPRADRWEKLFF

d_call: TRBD2
v_call: TRBV5-1
j_call: TRBJ2-5
clone_size: .
cdr3_nt: TGCGCCAGCAGCCCAGGACTAGCGGGAGGGGGGGAGACCCAGTACTTC
cdr3_aa: CASSPGLAGGGETQYF

d_call: .
v_call: TRBV6-1
j_call: TRBJ2-5
clone_size: once
cdr3_nt: TGTGCCAGCAGTGAAGCGGGAGGCCAGCTAGCACCGGGTTGGGAGCAGTACTTC
cdr3_aa: CASSEAGGQLAPGWEQYF

d_call: .
v_call: TRBV7-9
j_call: TRBJ1-3
clone_size: .
cdr3_nt: TGTGCCAGCAGCCCCTGGGTTGGGACACTAGGAAACACCATATATTTT
cdr3_aa: CASSPWVGTLGNTIYF

d_call: TRBD2
v_call: TRBV9
j_call: TRBJ2-3
clone_size: .
cdr3_nt: TGTGCCAGCGGTACGGGTGGCGGGGGGAGCACAGATACGCAGTATTTT
cdr3_aa: CASGTGGGGSTDTQYF

d_call: .
v_call: TRBV11-2
j_call: TRBJ1-2
clone_size: once
cdr3_nt: TGTGCCAGCAGCTTAGGACTCGGCGCTAACTATGGCTACACCTTC
cdr3_aa: CASSLGLGANYGYTF

d_call: TRBD1
v_call: TRBV6-5
j_call: TRBJ2-5
clone_size: .
cdr3_nt: TGTGCCAGCAGTTGGGGGGGGACAGGGGGCGAGACCCAGTACTTC
cdr3_aa: CASSWGGTGGETQYF

d_call: .
v_call: TRBV5-3
j_call: TRBJ2-3
clone_size: .
cdr3_nt: TGTGCCAGAAGCTTGTTTCTCACAGATACGCAGTATTTT
cdr3_aa: CARSLFLTDTQYF

d_call: TRBD1
v_call: TRBV6-5
j_call: TRBJ2-7
clone_size: .
cdr3_nt: TGTGCCAGCGGACGGGACAGGACCCCCTACGAGCAGTACTTC
cdr3_aa: CASGRDRTPYEQYF

d_call: TRBD1
v_call: TRBV7-2
j_call: TRBJ1-2
clone_size: .
cdr3_nt: TGTGCCAGCAGCCCCAATGGCGGACAGGGCGGCCACTATGGCTACACCTTC
cdr3_aa: CASSPNGGQGGHYGYTF

d_call: TRBD1
v_call: TRBV2
j_call: TRBJ1-1
clone_size: .
cdr3_nt: TGTGCCAGCCGAGTTGACAGGGTCTACACTGAAGCTTTCTTT
cdr3_aa: CASRVDRVYTEAFF

d_call: .
v_call: TRBV5-5
j_call: TRBJ1-1
clone_size: .
cdr3_nt: TGTGCCAGCAGCTTTGAGGGGAACACTGAAGCTTTCTTT
cdr3_aa: CASSFEGNTEAFF

d_call: TRBD1
v_call: TRBV10-3
j_call: TRBJ1-1
clone_size: .
cdr3_nt: TGTGCCATCAGTTCGACAGGGGGAAACACTGAAGCTTTCTTT
cdr3_aa: CAISSTGGNTEAFF

d_call: .
v_call: TRBV7-9
j_call: TRBJ1-1
clone_size: .
cdr3_nt: TGTGCCAGCAGCCCGACAGCCAACACTGAAGCTTTCTTT
cdr3_aa: CASSPTANTEAFF

d_call: .
v_call: TRBV20-1
j_call: TRBJ2-3
clone_size: .
cdr3_nt: TGCAGTGGAGGTGCGAATACGCAGTATTTT
cdr3_aa: CSGGANTQYF

d_call: .
v_call: TRBV9
j_call: TRBJ1-4
clone_size: .
cdr3_nt: TGTGCCAGCAGCTTGGGGGGGACTAATGAAAAACTGTTTTTT
cdr3_aa: CASSLGGTNEKLFF

d_call: TRBD2
v_call: TRBV18
j_call: TRBJ2-3
clone_size: .
cdr3_nt: TGTGCCAGCTCACCACCTGGGACTACGGTTCATACGCAGTATTTT
cdr3_aa: CASSPPGTTVHTQYF

d_call: TRBD1
v_call: TRBV7-9
j_call: TRBJ1-1
clone_size: .
cdr3_nt: TGTTCCAGCAGAGACATCGGACAGGGGGGCGCTGAAGCTTTCTTT
cdr3_aa: CSSRDIGQGGAEAFF

d_call: .
v_call: TRBV5-8
j_call: TRBJ2-7
clone_size: .
cdr3_nt: TGTGCCAGCAGACCCGGCCCGGCAGGGGCGCCCTACGAGCAGTACTTC
cdr3_aa: CASRPGPAGAPYEQYF

d_call: TRBD1
v_call: TRBV10-1
j_call: TRBJ1-1
clone_size: .
cdr3_nt: TGCGCCAGCAGTTCGGGACAGGGGCAAGTTAACACTGAAGCTTTCTTT
cdr3_aa: CASSSGQGQVNTEAFF

d_call: TRBD2
v_call: TRBV6-1
j_call: TRBJ2-3
clone_size: .
cdr3_nt: TGTGCCAGTGGGACTAGCGGGAGGTTGGATACGCAGTATTTT
cdr3_aa: CASGTSGRLDTQYF

d_call: .
v_call: TRBV5-1
j_call: TRBJ2-2
clone_size: .
cdr3_nt: TGCGCCAGCAGAGAGGTTAGCGGGAACACCGGGGAGCTGTTTTTT
cdr3_aa: CASREVSGNTGELFF

d_call: TRBD2
v_call: TRBV29-1
j_call: TRBJ2-5
clone_size: .
cdr3_nt: TGCAGCGCTGGACTAGCGGGAGGGAGATTTCAAGAGACCCAGTACTTC
cdr3_aa: CSAGLAGGRFQETQYF

d_call: .
v_call: TRBV28
j_call: TRBJ1-2
clone_size: .
cdr3_nt: TGTGCCAGCGGGCGTCTCTCTAACTATGGCTACACCTTC
cdr3_aa: CASGRLSNYGYTF

d_call: .
v_call: TRBV5-6
j_call: TRBJ2-3
clone_size: .
cdr3_nt: TGTGCCAGCAGCCCCGAGGCCCTAGGGGGAGATACGCAGTATTTT
cdr3_aa: CASSPEALGGDTQYF

d_call: TRBD1
v_call: TRBV4-1
j_call: TRBJ2-7
clone_size: once
cdr3_nt: TGCGCCAGCAGCCGCCAGCTCGCTACGACAGGGGGCGGAGGGGAGCAGTACTTC
cdr3_aa: CASSRQLATTGGGGEQYF

d_call: .
v_call: TRBV2
j_call: TRBJ1-1
clone_size: .
cdr3_nt: TGTGCCAGCAGTGAAACGGGTGGGAGGTACACTGAAGCTTTCTTT
cdr3_aa: CASSETGGRYTEAFF

d_call: .
v_call: TRBV13
j_call: TRBJ2-7
clone_size: .
cdr3_nt: TGTGCCAGCAGCTCGGACAGCCACGAGCAGTACTTC
cdr3_aa: CASSSDSHEQYF

d_call: .
v_call: TRBV27
j_call: TRBJ2-2
clone_size: few
cdr3_nt: TGTGCCAGCAGTCCACAGAACACCGGGGAGCTGTTTTTT
cdr3_aa: CASSPQNTGELFF

d_call: .
v_call: TRBV6-6
j_call: TRBJ2-1
clone_size: once
cdr3_nt: TGTGCCAGCAGTTCCGGGACACCTGCCTACAATGAGCAGTTCTTC
cdr3_aa: CASSSGTPAYNEQFF

d_call: TRBD2
v_call: TRBV7-9
j_call: TRBJ2-7
clone_size: few
cdr3_nt: TGTGCCAGCAGCTCTCAAGCGGGACCCAAGACGAGCTACGAGCAGTACTTC
cdr3_aa: CASSSQAGPKTSYEQYF

d_call: TRBD1
v_call: TRBV28
j_call: TRBJ1-2
clone_size: .
cdr3_nt: TGTGCCAGCAGTTTTGGGACAGCTAACTATGGCTACACCTTC
cdr3_aa: CASSFGTANYGYTF

d_call: .
v_call: TRBV13
j_call: TRBJ2-2
clone_size: once
cdr3_nt: TGTGCCAGCAGCTTACGGGTCGACACCGGGGAGCTGTTTTTT
cdr3_aa: CASSLRVDTGELFF

d_call: TRBD2
v_call: TRBV5-1
j_call: TRBJ2-1
clone_size: .
cdr3_nt: TGCGCCAGCAGCTCCAGTCCTAGCGGGACCCGCTACAATGAGCAGTTCTTC
cdr3_aa: CASSSSPSGTRYNEQFF

d_call: .
v_call: TRBV4-1
j_call: TRBJ2-1
clone_size: .
cdr3_nt: TGCGCCAGCAGCCCCGTGGGAGCCCCCTACAATGAGCAGTTCTTC
cdr3_aa: CASSPVGAPYNEQFF

d_call: TRBD1
v_call: TRBV19
j_call: TRBJ1-6
clone_size: .
cdr3_nt: TGTGCCAGTAGTTCGACAGGGAACAATTCACCCCTCCACTTT
cdr3_aa: CASSSTGNNSPLHF

d_call: .
v_call: TRBV11-3
j_call: TRBJ1-6
clone_size: .
cdr3_nt: TGTGCCAGCAGCAAAAGAGTTAATTCACCCCTCCACTTT
cdr3_aa: CASSKRVNSPLHF

d_call: .
v_call: TRBV5-6
j_call: TRBJ1-3
clone_size: few
cdr3_nt: TGTGCCAGCAGCTTGGGAGGAGCTGGAAACACCATATATTTT
cdr3_aa: CASSLGGAGNTIYF

d_call: .
v_call: TRBV11-2
j_call: TRBJ2-5
clone_size: .
cdr3_nt: TGTGCCAGCAAGGCCGGGTCCTCGCAAGAGACCCAGTACTTC
cdr3_aa: CASKAGSSQETQYF